Listed below are T cell receptor beta chains from one sample, sequenced in a study of cytomegalovirus exposure and HLA in healthy donors. Repertoires were generated with immunoSEQ multiplex PCR, while TCRdb's copy carries only in-frame clones and drops some. The repertoire includes some 170,000 clones, around 76% of them detected once, and 1.3% to 1.5% sits in the top ten. Sequencing used PBMCs. These receptors were collected from a man in his fifties or sixties in good health and CMV-seronegative. The CDR3 runs from the conserved cysteine through the conserved F or W. Each record gives: V gene, J gene, CDR3 length, clone size, D gene, CDR3 protein, CDR3 DNA. D genes are given only for firm matches. Expanded clones get a size class; other rows say once, few or many, or leave the size out.

V: TRBV7-3; J: TRBJ1-2; length: 16; size: few; D: .; CDR3: CASSLTSGSPNYGYTF; DNA: TGTGCCAGCAGCTTAACGAGCGGCAGCCCTAACTATGGCTACACCTTC
V: TRBV4-3; J: TRBJ1-1; length: 14; size: .; D: .; CDR3: CASSQDNGGLWAFF; DNA: TGCGCCAGCAGCCAAGATAATGGCGGGTTGTGGGCTTTCTTT
V: TRBV5-6; J: TRBJ1-2; length: 15; size: .; D: TRBD1; CDR3: CASSRRTGINYGYTF; DNA: TGTGCCAGCAGCCGTAGGACAGGAATAAACTATGGCTACACCTTC
V: TRBV7-6; J: TRBJ2-5; length: 13; size: .; D: .; CDR3: CASSPGIGETQYF; DNA: TGTGCCAGCAGCCCCGGGATTGGAGAGACCCAGTACTTC
V: TRBV28; J: TRBJ1-5; length: 16; size: .; D: TRBD1; CDR3: CASSQIDGQGWQPQHF; DNA: TGTGCCAGCAGTCAAATTGACGGACAGGGCTGGCAGCCCCAGCATTTT
V: TRBV11-1; J: TRBJ1-1; length: 17; size: .; D: .; CDR3: CASSLGGLGRMNTEAFF; DNA: TGTGCCAGCAGCTTAGGGGGACTCGGACGGATGAACACTGAAGCTTTCTTT
V: TRBV28; J: TRBJ1-5; length: 16; size: few; D: .; CDR3: CASSSTSDSPNQPQHF; DNA: TGTGCCAGCAGTTCCACTTCGGACAGTCCAAATCAGCCCCAGCATTTT
V: TRBV7-9; J: TRBJ1-1; length: 15; size: .; D: .; CDR3: CASSLEPGPGSEAFF; DNA: TGTGCCAGCAGCTTAGAGCCAGGGCCGGGCTCTGAAGCTTTCTTT
V: TRBV29-1; J: TRBJ2-3; length: 13; size: .; D: TRBD1; CDR3: CSGDRGGSDTQYF; DNA: TGCAGCGGGGACAGGGGAGGAAGTGATACGCAGTATTTT
V: TRBV5-8; J: TRBJ1-2; length: 13; size: .; D: TRBD1; CDR3: CASSLRGPNGYTF; DNA: TGTGCCAGCAGCTTGAGGGGGCCGAATGGCTACACCTTC
V: TRBV28; J: TRBJ2-3; length: 16; size: once; D: TRBD1; CDR3: CASRTSVGQGTDTQYF; DNA: TGTGCCAGCAGAACAAGCGTAGGACAGGGCACAGATACGCAGTATTTT
V: TRBV21-1; J: TRBJ2-1; length: 16; size: few; D: .; CDR3: CASSKVISTTHNEQFF; DNA: TGTGCCAGCAGCAAAGTGATCTCGACAACGCACAATGAGCAGTTCTTC
V: TRBV7-2; J: TRBJ1-5; length: 15; size: .; D: TRBD1; CDR3: CASSGRQGRGQPQHF; DNA: TGTGCCAGCAGCGGGCGACAGGGGAGAGGTCAGCCCCAGCATTTT
V: TRBV5-5; J: TRBJ2-1; length: 14; size: .; D: .; CDR3: CASSAMVSYNEQFF; DNA: TGTGCCAGCAGCGCGATGGTTTCCTACAATGAGCAGTTCTTC
V: TRBV28; J: TRBJ2-6; length: 15; size: .; D: TRBD1; CDR3: CASRETGTGANVLTF; DNA: TGTGCCAGCAGGGAGACAGGGACTGGGGCCAACGTCCTGACTTTC
V: TRBV21-1; J: TRBJ1-3; length: 16; size: .; D: .; CDR3: CASTSDRPYSGNTIYF; DNA: TGTGCCAGCACCTCGGACAGGCCCTACTCTGGAAACACCATATATTTT
V: TRBV4-1; J: TRBJ2-1; length: 13; size: .; D: .; CDR3: CASSQVRGHEQFF; DNA: TGCGCCAGCAGCCAAGTCAGGGGCCATGAGCAGTTCTTC
V: TRBV5-4; J: TRBJ2-7; length: 15; size: few; D: TRBD1; CDR3: CASSYDRGDSYEQYF; DNA: TGTGCCAGCAGTTATGACAGGGGCGACTCCTACGAGCAGTACTTC
V: TRBV5-5; J: TRBJ2-5; length: 13; size: .; D: TRBD1; CDR3: CASRSTGTETQYF; DNA: TGTGCCAGTCGCTCGACAGGGACGGAGACCCAGTACTTC
V: TRBV18; J: TRBJ1-1; length: 13; size: .; D: .; CDR3: CASSPRENTEAFF; DNA: TGTGCCAGCTCACCGAGGGAGAACACTGAAGCTTTCTTT
V: TRBV5-1; J: TRBJ2-7; length: 14; size: .; D: TRBD2; CDR3: CASSLEAGGDEQYF; DNA: TGCGCCAGCAGCTTAGAAGCGGGGGGAGACGAGCAGTACTTC
V: TRBV28; J: TRBJ1-1; length: 14; size: .; D: .; CDR3: CASSPGSVGTEAFF; DNA: TGTGCCAGCAGTCCGGGATCAGTAGGTACTGAAGCTTTCTTT
V: TRBV7-9; J: TRBJ2-1; length: 16; size: .; D: TRBD2; CDR3: CASSLGTSGTGDEQFF; DNA: TGTGCCAGCAGCTTAGGTACTAGCGGAACAGGCGATGAGCAGTTCTTC
V: TRBV6-1; J: TRBJ2-5; length: 14; size: .; D: TRBD2; CDR3: CASSVNGGQETQYF; DNA: TGTGCCAGCAGTGTGAACGGGGGGCAAGAGACCCAGTACTTC
V: TRBV28; J: TRBJ2-3; length: 14; size: few; D: TRBD1; CDR3: CASTKTGFTDTQYF; DNA: TGTGCCAGCACCAAGACAGGGTTCACAGATACGCAGTATTTT
V: TRBV7-9; J: TRBJ2-7; length: 14; size: .; D: TRBD2; CDR3: CASSYSGASYEQYF; DNA: TGTGCCAGCAGTTATAGCGGGGCGTCCTACGAGCAGTACTTC
V: TRBV19; J: TRBJ1-1; length: 17; size: few; D: .; CDR3: CASSIFGQLRGNTEAFF; DNA: TGTGCCAGTAGTATCTTCGGTCAGCTCAGGGGGAACACTGAAGCTTTCTTT
V: TRBV7-2; J: TRBJ2-5; length: 18; size: .; D: .; CDR3: CASSLAPRRERAPLRQYF; DNA: TGTGCCAGCAGCTTAGCGCCCCGTAGGGAGCGGGCACCTCTCCGCCAGTACTTC
V: TRBV7-9; J: TRBJ1-1; length: 15; size: .; D: .; CDR3: CASSPRGRRGAEAFF; DNA: TGTGCCAGCAGCCCTCGGGGTAGGCGGGGCGCTGAAGCTTTCTTT
V: TRBV6-5; J: TRBJ2-7; length: 15; size: once; D: TRBD2; CDR3: CASSYSLAGAYEQYF; DNA: TGTGCCAGCAGTTACTCACTAGCGGGAGCCTACGAGCAGTACTTC
V: TRBV2; J: TRBJ1-1; length: 11; size: .; D: TRBD1; CDR3: CASKDRGPAFF; DNA: TGTGCCAGCAAAGACAGGGGGCCTGCTTTCTTT
V: TRBV5-3; J: TRBJ2-7; length: 14; size: .; D: .; CDR3: CARTGRSVSYEQYF; DNA: TGTGCCAGAACCGGGAGATCAGTCTCCTACGAGCAGTACTTC
V: TRBV4-3; J: TRBJ2-7; length: 14; size: .; D: .; CDR3: CASSQGRSSYEQYF; DNA: TGCGCCAGCAGCCAAGGAAGGAGCTCCTACGAGCAGTACTTC